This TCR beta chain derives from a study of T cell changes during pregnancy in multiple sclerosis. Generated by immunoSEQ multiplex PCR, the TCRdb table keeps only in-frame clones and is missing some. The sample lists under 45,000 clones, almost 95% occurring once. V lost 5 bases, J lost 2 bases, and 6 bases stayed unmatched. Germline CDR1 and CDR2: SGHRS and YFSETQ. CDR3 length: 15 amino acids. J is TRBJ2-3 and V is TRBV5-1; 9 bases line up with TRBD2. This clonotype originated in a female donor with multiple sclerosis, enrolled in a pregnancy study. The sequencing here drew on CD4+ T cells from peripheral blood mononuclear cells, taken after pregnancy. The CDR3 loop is CASSLAGASTDTQYF. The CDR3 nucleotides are TGCGCCAGCAGTTTAGCGGGGGCCTCCACAGATACGCAGTATTTT.